What follows describes a single T cell receptor (beta chain). This sample is drawn from a study of control samples from healthy donors and cancer patients. The CDR3 runs to 15 residues. Germline V lookup: CDR1 SGHDT, CDR2 YYEEEE. Trimming stripped 4 bases from V and 1 base from J, with 14 bases between. Using immunoSEQ multiplex PCR, the repertoire was profiled, and TCRdb retains in-frame clones only, with some absent. Of about 75,000 clones in the sample, approximately 88% were seen once. The sequence was obtained from a man over 45 in good health. The specimen was blood. The V gene is TRBV5-6, the J gene TRBJ2-5; perhaps TRBD1 as D (6 bases). As DNA, the CDR3 is TGTGCCAGCAGCAACGACAGGACCCTCCAAGAGACCCAGTACTTC. It codes for CASSNDRTLQETQYF.